A single sample is the source of the 4 T cell receptor beta chains below, sequenced in a study of T cell clonotyping in hematopoietic cell transplantation. Only in-frame clones appear in the TCRdb table, and some are missing; sequencing was by immunoSEQ multiplex PCR. This table holds around 6,500 clones, 80% to 90% found once. Source: peripheral blood mononuclear cells, taken 100 days after allogeneic stem cell transplant. All receptors derive from a female patient in her forties who had an allogeneic stem cell transplant from a related donor, so the T cells may come from the graft donor. Some clones in this sample may be carry-over from other donors' samples.

The chain recombines TRBV28 with TRBJ1-2; D is uncertain. The V gene's germline CDR1 is MDHEN and CDR2 SYDVKM. CDR3 length: 14 amino acids. V lost 5 bases and J 5 bases, leaving 15 bases between the germline ends. The CDR3 sequence is CASSTTGSRYGYTF. The CDR3 bases are TGTGCCAGCAGTACTACCGGGAGCCGATATGGCTACACCTTC.

V is TRBV7-2 and J is TRBJ2-7; 8 nucleotides match TRBD2. V was pared by 3 bases and J by 2 bases, with 6 bases of the junction left unmatched. Germline V CDR1 and CDR2: SGHTA, FQGNSA. The CDR3 is made up of 15 amino acids. Here the CDR3 DNA reads TGTGCCAGCAGCTTCCGAGCGGGGGAGGCCTACGAGCAGTACTTC. Translation: CASSFRAGEAYEQYF.

This clone was detected only once. V gene TRBV10-3 combines with J gene TRBJ2-1, with no clear D. Trimming removed 4 bases from V and 7 bases from J, with 5 bases in between. There are 11 residues in the CDR3. Germline CDR1 ENHRY, CDR2 SYGVKD. CDR3 residues: CAISAGNEQFF. The CDR3 nucleotides read TGTGCCATCAGTGCTGGAAATGAGCAGTTCTTC.

The chain couples TRBV6-4 to TRBJ2-2, with D uncertain. The ends were cut back, 4 bases at V and 3 bases at J, with 6 bases in the middle. CDR1 MRHNA and CDR2 SNTAGT come from the germline V gene. CDR3 length equals 13 residues. This chain's CDR3 is CASSVDHTGELFF. DNA for the CDR3: TGTGCCAGCAGTGTTGACCACACCGGGGAGCTGTTTTTT.